This is a list of T cell receptor beta chains from one sample in a study of OX40 agonist ivuxolimab in advanced cancers. Repertoires were generated with immunoSEQ multiplex PCR, while TCRdb's copy carries only in-frame clones and drops some. The sample lists more than 60,000 clones, roughly nine tenths occurring once. The sample here was CD4+ or CD8+ T cells sorted from blood, taken in a trial of the OX40 agonist ivuxolimab. The receptor source for this set is an adult with an advanced solid tumor such as melanoma, head and neck, liver or kidney cancer. Each CDR3 is given with its conserved first and last residue. D genes are given only for firm matches. Rows give clone size only sometimes, using once, few, many, or a class for an expanded clone.

J	D	size	V	DNA	CDR3
TRBJ2-1	.	.	TRBV19	TGTGCCAGTAGTACACGGATTAACTACAATGAGCAGTTCTTC	CASSTRINYNEQFF
TRBJ2-7	.	.	TRBV6-8	TGTGCCAGCACGGAACCAGGTTACGAGCAGTACTTC	CASTEPGYEQYF
TRBJ1-1	.	once	TRBV7-2	TGTGCCAGCAGCTTAGTTAGGGTCGCTGAAGCTTTCTTT	CASSLVRVAEAFF
TRBJ1-5	.	.	TRBV5-5	TGTGCCAGCAGCTTGAGACAGAACAATCAGCCCCAGCATTTT	CASSLRQNNQPQHF
TRBJ2-1	.	.	TRBV27	TGTGCCAGCAGTTTATCGGGGCGGGGCTCCTACAATGAGCAGTTCTTC	CASSLSGRGSYNEQFF
TRBJ2-2	.	.	TRBV10-3	TGTGCCATCAGTGTTGGGTCCGGGGAGCTGTTTTTT	CAISVGSGELFF
TRBJ2-7	TRBD2	.	TRBV4-1	TGCGCCAGCAGCCAAATAACTAGCGGGCATGGGTCTGTTGAGCAGTACTTC	CASSQITSGHGSVEQYF
TRBJ2-3	.	few	TRBV11-2	TGTGCCAGCAGCTACGGACACATAGATACGCAGTATTTT	CASSYGHIDTQYF
TRBJ2-7	.	.	TRBV7-8	TGTGCCAGCAGCTTAGGGGGGTCAGGAGGGGTAGAGCAGTACTTC	CASSLGGSGGVEQYF
TRBJ2-7	TRBD2	.	TRBV10-3	TGTGCCATCACCGACAGGGAACCTACTAGCGGGAGGATCTACGAGCAGTACTTC	CAITDREPTSGRIYEQYF
TRBJ1-2	.	few	TRBV11-1	TGTGCCAGCAGCTTAGCGTGGGGAGACTATGGCTACACCTTC	CASSLAWGDYGYTF
TRBJ1-1	.	.	TRBV9	TGTGCCAGCAGCGTAGCGGGGGGCAGAAATATGAACACTGAAGCTTTCTTT	CASSVAGGRNMNTEAFF
TRBJ1-1	TRBD1	.	TRBV14	TGTGCCAGCAGCCAAGAGGGATCGACAGGGGGGGAAGCTTTCTTT	CASSQEGSTGGEAFF
TRBJ2-3	TRBD2	.	TRBV9	TGTGCCAGCAACTTTCAGACTAGCGGCACAGATACGCAGTATTTT	CASNFQTSGTDTQYF
TRBJ2-1	.	.	TRBV5-6	TGTGCCAGCAGCTACGACCGGACACCATACAATGAGCAGTTCTTC	CASSYDRTPYNEQFF
TRBJ2-7	.	.	TRBV6-5	TGTGCCAGCAGTTACGCCAACTCAGGGGCCTACGAGCAGTACTTC	CASSYANSGAYEQYF
TRBJ1-6	.	few	TRBV25-1	TGTGCCAGCAGGGACGGAGGGGAACCCCTCCACTTT	CASRDGGEPLHF
TRBJ1-2	.	once	TRBV28	TGTGCCAGCAGCCCAGGACGAGGCTACACCTTC	CASSPGRGYTF
TRBJ2-7	.	.	TRBV10-3	TGTGCCATCAGTGAGTCGACAGGAACAGTCTCCTACGAGCAGTACTTC	CAISESTGTVSYEQYF
TRBJ2-3	TRBD2	.	TRBV5-1	TGCGCCAGCAGCTTGAGCGGGGGGCTCGCAGATACGCAGTATTTT	CASSLSGGLADTQYF
TRBJ2-5	TRBD2	.	TRBV12-5	TGTGCTAGTGGTTTTGGGACTAGCGGGGGTCAAGAGACCCAGTACTTC	CASGFGTSGGQETQYF
TRBJ1-5	TRBD1	.	TRBV7-6	TGTGCCAGCAGCTTGACAGGGGGCAATCAGCCCCAGCATTTT	CASSLTGGNQPQHF